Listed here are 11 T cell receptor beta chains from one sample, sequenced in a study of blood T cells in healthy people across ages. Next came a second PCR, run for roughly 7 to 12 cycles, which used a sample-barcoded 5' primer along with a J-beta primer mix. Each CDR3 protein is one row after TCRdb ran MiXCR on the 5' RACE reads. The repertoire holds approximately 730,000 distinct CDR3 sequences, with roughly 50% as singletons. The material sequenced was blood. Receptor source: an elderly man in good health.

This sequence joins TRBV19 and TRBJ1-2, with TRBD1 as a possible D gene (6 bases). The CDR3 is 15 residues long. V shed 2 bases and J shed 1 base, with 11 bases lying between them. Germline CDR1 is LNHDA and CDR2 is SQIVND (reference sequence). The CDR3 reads CASSIPDSINYGYTF. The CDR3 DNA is TGTGCCAGTAGTATACCGGACAGTATTAACTATGGCTACACCTTC.

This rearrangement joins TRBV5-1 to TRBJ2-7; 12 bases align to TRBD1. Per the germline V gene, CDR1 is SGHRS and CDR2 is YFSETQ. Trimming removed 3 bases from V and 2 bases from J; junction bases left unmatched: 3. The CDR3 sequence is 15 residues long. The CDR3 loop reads CASSSRDRGPYEQYF. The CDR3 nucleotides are TGCGCCAGCAGCTCCCGGGACAGGGGGCCCTACGAGCAGTACTTC.

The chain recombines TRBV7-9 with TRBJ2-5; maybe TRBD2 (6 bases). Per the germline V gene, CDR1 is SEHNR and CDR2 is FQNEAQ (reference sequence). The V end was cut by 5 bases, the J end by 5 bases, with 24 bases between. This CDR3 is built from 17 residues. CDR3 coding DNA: TGTGCCAGCAGCCCCAATTGGCGGGGAGCACCCGGGGAGACCCAGTACTTC. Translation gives CASSPNWRGAPGETQYF. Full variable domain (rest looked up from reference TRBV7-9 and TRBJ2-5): DTGVSQNPRHKITKRGQNVTFRCDPISEHNRLYWYRQTLGQGPEFLTYFQNEAQLEKSRLLSDRFSAERPKGSFSTLEIQRTEQGDSAMYLCASSPNWRGAPGETQYFGPGTRLLVL.

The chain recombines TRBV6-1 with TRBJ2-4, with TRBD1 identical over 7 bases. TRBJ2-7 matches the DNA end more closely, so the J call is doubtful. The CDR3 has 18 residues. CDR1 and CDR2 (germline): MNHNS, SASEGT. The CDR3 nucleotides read TGTGCCAGCAGACTACGGACCATTACCGGGACAGACATTTACGAGCAGTACTTC. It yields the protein CASRLRTITGTDIYEQYF.

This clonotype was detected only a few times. The CDR3: CASSLVLMFGTEAFF. For the CDR3, the DNA is TGTGCCAGCAGTTTAGTTCTTATGTTTGGCACTGAAGCTTTCTTT. The V call is TRBV12-3 or TRBV12-4, the J call TRBJ1-1; D unresolved. The CDR3 is 15 amino acids. The germline V and J ends were trimmed by 1 base and 4 bases, with 13 bases remaining between them.

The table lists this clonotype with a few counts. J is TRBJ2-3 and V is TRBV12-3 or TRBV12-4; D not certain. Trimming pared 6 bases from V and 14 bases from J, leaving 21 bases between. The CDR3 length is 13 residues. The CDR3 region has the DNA TGTGCCAGCAGGGCGAGTCCCCACAGATACGCGTATTTT. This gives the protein CASRASPHRYAYF.

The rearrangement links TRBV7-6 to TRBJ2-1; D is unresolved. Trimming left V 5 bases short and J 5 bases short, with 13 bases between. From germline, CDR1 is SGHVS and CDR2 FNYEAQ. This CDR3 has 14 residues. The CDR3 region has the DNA TGTGCCAGCAGCCCAGAACCCTTCCACAATGAGCAGTTCTTC. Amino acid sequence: CASSPEPFHNEQFF.

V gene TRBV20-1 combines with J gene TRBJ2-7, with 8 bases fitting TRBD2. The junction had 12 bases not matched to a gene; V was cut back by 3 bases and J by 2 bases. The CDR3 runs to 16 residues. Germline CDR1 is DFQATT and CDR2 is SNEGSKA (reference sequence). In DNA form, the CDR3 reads TGCAGTGCTAGCAGAGGAAGAACTAGCGGTACCTACGAGCAGTACTTC. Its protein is CSASRGRTSGTYEQYF.

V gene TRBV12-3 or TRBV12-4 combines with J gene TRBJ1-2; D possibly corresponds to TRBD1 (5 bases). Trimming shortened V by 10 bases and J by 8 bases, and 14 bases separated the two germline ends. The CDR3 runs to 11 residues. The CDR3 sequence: CAIRAGKGYTF. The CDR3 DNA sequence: TGTGCCATCAGAGCAGGGAAGGGCTACACCTTC.

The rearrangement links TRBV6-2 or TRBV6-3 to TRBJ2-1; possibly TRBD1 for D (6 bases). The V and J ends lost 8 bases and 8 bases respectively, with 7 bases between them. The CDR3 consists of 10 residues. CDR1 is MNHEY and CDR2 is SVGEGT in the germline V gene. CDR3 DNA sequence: TGTGCCAGCGGGACACATGAGCAGTTCTTC. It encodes CASGTHEQFF.

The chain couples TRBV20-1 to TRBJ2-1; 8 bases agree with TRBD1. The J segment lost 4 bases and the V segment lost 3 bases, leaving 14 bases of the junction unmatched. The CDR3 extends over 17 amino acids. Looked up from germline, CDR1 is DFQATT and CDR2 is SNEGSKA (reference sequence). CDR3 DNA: TGCAGTGCTAGGCCCCAGGGGGCCATCAGTGAATACAATGAGCAGTTCTTC. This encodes CSARPQGAISEYNEQFF.